This T cell receptor beta chain was captured in a study of cytomegalovirus exposure and HLA in healthy donors. Study-wide points: It was only CMV serostatus that was available as immune exposure information. An Asian-associated ancestry cluster reportedly showed fewer N-insertions than the approximately 700-donor mean in a later analysis.

In the case of this clone: Antigen: not known.

PCR primers comprised 60 Vbeta and 13 Jbeta primers. Assay used: immunoSEQ multiplex PCR; TCRdb lists only in-frame clones, some missing. Found here are roughly 200,000 clones, around 77% of them singletons; the top ten hold nearly 3%. The germline V gene encodes CDR1 SGHKS and CDR2 YYEKEE (reference sequence). The CDR3 contains 15 residues. Trimming removed 3 bases from V and 5 bases from J; junction bases left unmatched: 9. Sequencing input: PBMCs. This sequence was found in a woman in her twenties or thirties in good health and CMV-seronegative. The gene calls are TRBV5-5 and TRBJ2-5, with TRBD2 identical over 8 bases. CDR3 DNA sequence: TGTGCCAGCAGCTCGGGACTAGTCGGAGGCGAGACCCAGTACTTC. Its translation is CASSSGLVGGETQYF. Combining the CDR3 with reference TRBV5-5 and TRBJ2-5 gives the whole variable domain DAGVTQSPTHLIKTRGQQVTLRCSPISGHKSVSWYQQVLGQGPQFIFQYYEKEERGRGNFPDRFSARQFPNYSSELNVNALLLGDSALYLCASSSGLVGGETQYFGPGTRLLVL.